This entry lists 10 T cell receptor beta chains sequenced from one sample in a study of cytomegalovirus exposure and HLA in healthy donors. Researchers ran the PCR with 60 Vbeta and 13 Jbeta primers. Libraries were prepared by immunoSEQ multiplex PCR; TCRdb keeps only in-frame clonotypes and omits some of them. Of 170,000 or so clones listed, about four fifths are singletons. The specimen sequenced was PBMCs. The origin of the receptors is a man aged 30 to 45 in good health and CMV-seropositive.

The chain recombines TRBV27 with TRBJ2-7; a weak D match, TRBD1 (5 bases). V lost 5 bases to trimming and J lost 3 bases, with 11 bases between them. CDR3 length: 13 residues. Germline values: CDR1 MNHEY, CDR2 SMNVEV (reference sequence). CDR3 residues: CASSRGLHYEQYF. In DNA form, the CDR3 reads TGTGCCAGCAGTAGGGGCCTGCACTACGAGCAGTACTTC.

The chain joins TRBV4-3 to TRBJ1-1; D may be TRBD1 (6 bases). The germline gives CDR1 LGHNA, CDR2 YSLEER. The germline V and J ends were trimmed by 3 bases and 8 bases, with 19 bases remaining between them. The CDR3 has 15 residues. CDR3 residues: CASSQLATGSAEAFF. The CDR3 nucleotides read TGCGCCAGCAGCCAGCTAGCCACAGGGTCAGCCGAAGCTTTCTTT.

V and J are TRBV5-1 and TRBJ2-3, with D possibly being TRBD2 (6 bases). This CDR3 is 17 amino acids long. CDR1 SGHRS and CDR2 YFSETQ come from the germline V gene. Trimming took off 3 bases at V and 2 bases at J, with 19 bases between the two ends. As DNA, the CDR3 is TGCGCCAGCAGCTCTCGGCCGACTAGAATCCCCACAGATACGCAGTATTTT. This gives the protein CASSSRPTRIPTDTQYF.

The gene calls are TRBV2 and TRBJ2-7; 10 nucleotides line up with TRBD2. CDR1 and CDR2 (germline): SNHLY, FYNNEI. The V segment lost 7 bases and the J segment 1 base; nucleotides outside the gene matches: 7. This CDR3 comprises 15 residues. The CDR3 coding sequence is TGTGCCAGCATCCCTCTAGCGGGGGTTTCCTACGAGCAGTACTTC. It specifies CASIPLAGVSYEQYF. The whole variable domain, remainder taken from reference TRBV2 and TRBJ2-7, is EPEVTQTPSHQVTQMGQEVILRCVPISNHLYFYWYRQILGQKVEFLVSFYNNEISEKSEIFDDQFSVERPDGSNFTLKIRSTKLEDSAMYFCASIPLAGVSYEQYFGPGTRLTVT.

The chain is built from TRBV7-4 and TRBJ1-2; 9 bases fit TRBD1. The trim removed 3 bases at V and 2 bases at J, leaving 13 bases unmatched. The germline V gene encodes CDR1 SGHVT and CDR2 SQSDAQ. CDR3 length: 18 residues. DNA for the CDR3: TGTGCCAGCAGCTTCGGCTTCCGGGACAGGGAAGAAAACTATGGCTACACCTTC. The encoded protein is CASSFGFRDREENYGYTF.

This chain connects TRBV5-4 to TRBJ2-5; TRBD2 agrees at 11 bases. The CDR3 sequence is 16 residues long. V lost 4 bases and J lost 5; bases outside the gene matches: 10. From germline, CDR1 is SGHNT and CDR2 YYREEE (reference sequence). The CDR3 sequence: CASSHAGTSGWETQYF. Written as DNA, the CDR3 is TGTGCCAGCAGCCACGCTGGGACTAGCGGTTGGGAGACCCAGTACTTC.

The chain links TRBV28 to TRBJ1-2; D is uncertain. Deletions cut 6 bases from V and 3 bases from J, with 8 bases between. The CDR3 is 12 residues long. Germline V gives CDR1 MDHEN, CDR2 SYDVKM. The CDR3 region is CASRYSDYGYTF. The CDR3 nucleotides are TGTGCCAGCAGATACTCGGACTATGGCTACACCTTC.

The gene calls are TRBV27 and TRBJ2-1, with 10 bases matching TRBD1. The germline V gene has CDR1 MNHEY and CDR2 SMNVEV (reference sequence). V dropped 6 bases and J dropped 7; count of bases not matched to a gene: 9. This CDR3 region has 15 residues. The DNA of the CDR3 is TGTGCCAGCAGCTCTTCGGGACAGGGGATGAATGAGCAGTTCTTC. This translates into CASSSSGQGMNEQFF.

The chain combines TRBV27 with TRBJ2-1; TRBD2 matches at 11 bases. Germline loops: CDR1 MNHEY, CDR2 SMNVEV (reference sequence). V shed 0 bases, J shed 10 bases, and the junction held 5 bases outside the gene matches. The CDR3 consists of 15 residues. The CDR3 loop is CASSLSSGRAEEQFF. As DNA, the CDR3 is TGTGCCAGCAGTTTATCTAGCGGGAGGGCCGAAGAGCAGTTCTTC.

The chain has TRBV6-4 and TRBJ2-1, with D possibly matching TRBD2 (7 bases). Germline CDR1 MRHNA, CDR2 SNTAGT. With 3 bases removed from V and 3 bases from J, the gap between germline ends came to 15 bases. This CDR3 has 16 amino acids. The CDR3 loop reads CASSEGGGAGYNEQFF. CDR3 nucleotides: TGTGCCAGCAGTGAAGGAGGGGGGGCAGGCTACAATGAGCAGTTCTTC.